These T cell receptor beta chains were read from a single sample in a study of shared clonotypes between healthy human individuals. Assay: immunoSEQ multiplex PCR; the TCRdb copy retains only in-frame clones and omits some. This sample yields about 2.4 million clones, of which 90% to 95% are seen a single time; roughly 0.39% belongs to the top ten. Material for sequencing was naive CD4+ T cells from PBMCs. These receptors all stem from a man aged 18 to 29 in good health. Some clones in this sample may be carry-over from other donors' samples. Both conserved end residues are part of each CDR3. Each record gives: V gene, D gene, J gene, CDR3 DNA, CDR3 protein. A D gene is named only where the DNA matches it firmly.

TRBV9	TRBD2	TRBJ2-5	TGTGCCAGCAGCGGTACTAGCGGGAGCGGAGAGACCCAGTACTTC	CASSGTSGSGETQYF
TRBV19	TRBD1	TRBJ1-5	TGTGCCAGTAGTATCGGGGGACAGGGCTGGATGGAGCCCCAGCATTTT	CASSIGGQGWMEPQHF
TRBV28	.	TRBJ2-7	TGTGCCAGCAGTTCCGGGACAAACACCGGCTACGAGCAGTACTTC	CASSSGTNTGYEQYF
TRBV7-2	TRBD1	TRBJ2-7	TGTGCCAGCAGCTCGTACAGGGGCTACGAGCAGTACTTC	CASSSYRGYEQYF
TRBV7-8	.	TRBJ2-7	TGTGCCAGCAGCTTAAGAGCGGGCCCCGACTACGAGCAGTACTTC	CASSLRAGPDYEQYF
TRBV5-1	.	TRBJ2-3	TGCGCCAGCAGCTTGATTCCCCCCCCAGATACGCAGTATTTT	CASSLIPPPDTQYF
TRBV28	.	TRBJ1-1	TGTGCCAGCAGTTCGCAGGGTCGGAGGACTGAAGCTTTCTTT	CASSSQGRRTEAFF
TRBV10-3	.	TRBJ2-7	TGTGCCATCAGTGAGAGGTGGTTAGGGTCTTCGTACTACGAGCAGTACTTC	CAISERWLGSSYYEQYF
TRBV5-1	.	TRBJ1-4	TGCGCCAGCAGCTTGGGGGTGATCGGGGCTAATGAAAAACTGTTTTTT	CASSLGVIGANEKLFF
TRBV18	TRBD2	TRBJ2-2	TGTGCCAGCTCACCACTACTAGCGGGAGGGCCCGCCGGGGAGCTGTTTTTT	CASSPLLAGGPAGELFF